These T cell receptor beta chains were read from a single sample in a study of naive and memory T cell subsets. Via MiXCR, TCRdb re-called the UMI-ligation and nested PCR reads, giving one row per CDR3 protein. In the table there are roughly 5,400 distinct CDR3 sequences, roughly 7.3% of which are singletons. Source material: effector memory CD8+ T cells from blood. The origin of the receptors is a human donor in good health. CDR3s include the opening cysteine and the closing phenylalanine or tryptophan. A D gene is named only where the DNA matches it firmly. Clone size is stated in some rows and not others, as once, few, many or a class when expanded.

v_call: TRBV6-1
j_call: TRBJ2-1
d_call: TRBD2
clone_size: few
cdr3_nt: TGTACCTCGAGCGGGGGGCCCGAATTCTCCAATGAGCAGTTCTTC
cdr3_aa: CTSSGGPEFSNEQFF

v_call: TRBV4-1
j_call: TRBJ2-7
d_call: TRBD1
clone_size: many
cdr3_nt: TGCGCCAGCCGCGGGACAGGGGATCGGGAGCAGTACTTC
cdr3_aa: CASRGTGDREQYF

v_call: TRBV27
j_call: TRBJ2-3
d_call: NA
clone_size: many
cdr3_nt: TGTGCCAGCAGTTATGGCCCTCTCACAGATACGCAGTATTTT
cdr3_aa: CASSYGPLTDTQYF

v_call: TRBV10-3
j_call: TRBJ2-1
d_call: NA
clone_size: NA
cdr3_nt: TGTGCCATCAGTGAGTCGAGGCATGGCGCCCGGATCGATGAGCAGTTCTTC
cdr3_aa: CAISESRHGARIDEQFF

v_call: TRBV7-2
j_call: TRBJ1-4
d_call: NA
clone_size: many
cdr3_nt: TGTGCCAGCAGCTTGGGACCGAATAATGAAAAACTGTTTTTT
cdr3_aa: CASSLGPNNEKLFF

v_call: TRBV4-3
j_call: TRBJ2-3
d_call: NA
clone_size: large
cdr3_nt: TGCGCCAGCAGCCAAGAGTGGGTAGAGGGCGGCGGGGCAGATACGCAGTATTTT
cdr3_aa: CASSQEWVEGGGADTQYF

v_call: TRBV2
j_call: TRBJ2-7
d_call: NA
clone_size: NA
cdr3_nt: TGTGCCAGCAGTGAAGCGGTGACAACCTACGAGCAGTACTTC
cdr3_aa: CASSEAVTTYEQYF

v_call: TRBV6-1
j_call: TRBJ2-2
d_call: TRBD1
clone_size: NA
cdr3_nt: TGTGCCAGCGGACTTCCGGGACAGATCCTCACCGGGGAGCTGTTTTTT
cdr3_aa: CASGLPGQILTGELFF

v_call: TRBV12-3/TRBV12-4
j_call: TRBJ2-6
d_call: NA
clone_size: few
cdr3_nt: TGTGCCAGCAGTTTCGGGGGAAGTAGCACTGGGGCCAACGTCCTGACTTTC
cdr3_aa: CASSFGGSSTGANVLTF

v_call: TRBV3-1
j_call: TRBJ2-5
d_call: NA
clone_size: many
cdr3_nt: TGTGCCAGCGCCAGGACAGAAGCGGGGTCGGGGACCCAGTACTTC
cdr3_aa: CASARTEAGSGTQYF

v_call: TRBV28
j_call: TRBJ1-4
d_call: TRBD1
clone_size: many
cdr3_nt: TGTGCCAGCAGACTCGACAGGGGGCGGGATGAAAAACTGTTTTTT
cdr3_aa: CASRLDRGRDEKLFF

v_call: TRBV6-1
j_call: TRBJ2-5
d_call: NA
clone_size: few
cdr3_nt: TGTGCCAGCAGTGAAGCGCAAGTCGGCTGGGAGACCCAGTACTTC
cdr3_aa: CASSEAQVGWETQYF

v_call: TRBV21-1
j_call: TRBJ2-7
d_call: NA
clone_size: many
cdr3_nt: TGTGCCAGCAGCCCGCGGACAGGAGACTACGAGCAGTACTTC
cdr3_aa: CASSPRTGDYEQYF

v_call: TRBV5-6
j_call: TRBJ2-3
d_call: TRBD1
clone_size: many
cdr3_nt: TGTGCCAGCAGCCCGGGGACAGATAGAGGCACAGATACGCAGTATTTT
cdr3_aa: CASSPGTDRGTDTQYF

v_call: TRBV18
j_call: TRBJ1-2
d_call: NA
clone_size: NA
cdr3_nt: TGTGCCAGCTCACCGGAGAAGGGGGGCAGCTATGGCTACACCTTC
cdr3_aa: CASSPEKGGSYGYTF